Given below is one T cell receptor (beta chain) in context. These data come from a study of T cell responses to AZD1222 COVID-19 vaccine. From germline, CDR1 is LNHDA and CDR2 SQIVND (reference sequence). V was trimmed by 1 base and J by 1 base, leaving 14 bases between them. This CDR3 has 17 residues. Data came from immunoSEQ multiplex PCR; TCRdb stores just in-frame clones and leaves some out. The sample lists roughly 49,000 clones; roughly 86% were seen once. The material was peripheral blood, obtained 28 days after the second AZD1222 dose. The chain links TRBV19 to TRBJ1-5; D is perhaps TRBD1 (6 bases). The clonotype was recovered from an adult who received the AZD1222 COVID-19 vaccine. CDR3 region: CASSIARDIRSNQPQHF. The CDR3 DNA follows: TGTGCCAGTAGTATAGCTAGGGACATCCGGAGCAATCAGCCCCAGCATTTT.